This T cell receptor beta chain originates from a study of T cells after yellow fever vaccination. Overall study findings and caveats: Clonotypes appearing in both CD4 and CD8 compartments existed, and their share was small.

MiXCR, applied by TCRdb to the 5' RACE reads, yields one record per CDR3 protein. This table has about 360,000 distinct CDR3 sequences, over 5% appearing once. This CDR3 is built from 14 residues. The germline gives CDR1 SGHTA, CDR2 FQGNSA. After removal of 5 bases from V and 8 bases from J, the junction contained 3 bases not matched to a gene. This clonotype was seen ten or more times. The antigen is not known. The TCR comes from a man between 25 and 39 years old who received the YFV17D yellow fever vaccine. The material sequenced was PBMCs, taken 5 days after the yellow fever booster vaccination. The chain couples TRBV7-2 to TRBJ2-3; 14 positions agree with TRBD2. DNA for the CDR3: TGTGCCAGCAGCACCGGGACTAGCGGGAGTACGCAGTATTTT. It specifies CASSTGTSGSTQYF.